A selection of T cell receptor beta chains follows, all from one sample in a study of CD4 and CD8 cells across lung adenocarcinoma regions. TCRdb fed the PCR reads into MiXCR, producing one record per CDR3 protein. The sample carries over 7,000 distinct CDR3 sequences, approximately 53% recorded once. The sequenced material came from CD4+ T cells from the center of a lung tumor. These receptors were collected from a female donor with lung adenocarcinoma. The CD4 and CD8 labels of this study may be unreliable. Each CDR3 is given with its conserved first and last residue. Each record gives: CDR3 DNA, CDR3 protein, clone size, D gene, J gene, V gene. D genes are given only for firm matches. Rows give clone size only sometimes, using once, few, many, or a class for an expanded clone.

DNA: TGCGCCAGCAGCCAAGAAAGCTCCTACAATGAGCAGTTCTTC
CDR3: CASSQESSYNEQFF
size: large
D: .
J: TRBJ2-1
V: TRBV4-1

DNA: TGTGCCAGCAGTCTAAGGACAGGGACGAACACCGGGGAGCTGTTTTTT
CDR3: CASSLRTGTNTGELFF
size: many
D: TRBD1
J: TRBJ2-2
V: TRBV6-5

DNA: TGTGCCAGTAGTATTCGCGGCACAGATACGCAGTATTTT
CDR3: CASSIRGTDTQYF
size: .
D: .
J: TRBJ2-3
V: TRBV19

DNA: TGTGCCAGCAGCTATAACGGGGGGGCAGCAAGTTGGGAGCAGTACTTC
CDR3: CASSYNGGAASWEQYF
size: .
D: TRBD2
J: TRBJ2-5
V: TRBV7-2

DNA: TGTGCCAGCAGTTACGGGGCGTTGGCCGCCGGGGAGCTGTTTTTT
CDR3: CASSYGALAAGELFF
size: once
D: .
J: TRBJ2-2
V: TRBV6-5

DNA: TGTGCCAGCAGTTACCTCATACTAGCGGGAGGGCCCGAGCAGTACTTC
CDR3: CASSYLILAGGPEQYF
size: .
D: TRBD2
J: TRBJ2-7
V: TRBV6-2/TRBV6-3

DNA: TGTGCCAGCAGCGACCGGGACAGGGGACTCGATGAGCAGTTCTTC
CDR3: CASSDRDRGLDEQFF
size: few
D: TRBD1
J: TRBJ2-1
V: TRBV9

DNA: TGTGCCAGCAGTCCTCCCAAGTATGAGCAGTTCTTC
CDR3: CASSPPKYEQFF
size: .
D: .
J: TRBJ2-1
V: TRBV6-1

DNA: TGCGCCAGCAGCCCCGTGCTCAAGGACGAGCAGTACTTC
CDR3: CASSPVLKDEQYF
size: .
D: .
J: TRBJ2-7
V: TRBV4-3

DNA: TGTGCCAGCAGTTTATCGGGGTCGAGCTCCTACAATGAGCAGTTCTTC
CDR3: CASSLSGSSSYNEQFF
size: .
D: .
J: TRBJ2-1
V: TRBV27

DNA: TGTGCCAGCAGTGGGGGGAATGAGCAGTTCTTC
CDR3: CASSGGNEQFF
size: many
D: .
J: TRBJ2-1
V: TRBV6-1

DNA: TGTGCCACCAGTGATCGGGGGAGGGCCATCAATGAGCAGTTCTTC
CDR3: CATSDRGRAINEQFF
size: .
D: TRBD2
J: TRBJ2-1
V: TRBV24-1

DNA: TGTGCCAGGGGGTTGGGAGGCAAGAATACGCAGTATTTC
CDR3: CARGLGGKNTQYF
size: once
D: .
J: TRBJ2-4
V: TRBV6-1

DNA: TGTGCCAGCCGCCATGGGGGGAGCACAGAGACGCTGTTTTTT
CDR3: CASRHGGSTETLFF
size: .
D: .
J: TRBJ2-2
V: TRBV25-1

DNA: TGTGCCAGCAGCGGACAGGGTGGGACAGATACGCAGTATTTT
CDR3: CASSGQGGTDTQYF
size: .
D: TRBD1
J: TRBJ2-3
V: TRBV6-4

DNA: TGTGCCAGCAGTGTCTCTGGGCTGTGTGCCACAGATATGCAGTATTTC
CDR3: CASSVSGLCATDMQYF
size: once
D: .
J: TRBJ2-3
V: TRBV6-1

DNA: TGTGCCAGCAGAGGTAATGGGGCCAACGTCCTGACTTTC
CDR3: CASRGNGANVLTF
size: .
D: .
J: TRBJ2-6
V: TRBV6-2/TRBV6-3

DNA: TGTGCCAGCAGTTACTGGAGGCGACCCTACAATGAGCAGTTCTTC
CDR3: CASSYWRRPYNEQFF
size: .
D: .
J: TRBJ2-1
V: TRBV6-5

DNA: TGTGCTAGCAGCCCCACGGGGGCGTTAACAGATACGCAGTATTTT
CDR3: CASSPTGALTDTQYF
size: .
D: .
J: TRBJ2-3
V: TRBV7-7

DNA: TGTGCCAGCAGTCCGTTCCTCGAGGCCTACGAGCAGTACTTC
CDR3: CASSPFLEAYEQYF
size: few
D: .
J: TRBJ2-7
V: TRBV27

DNA: TGTGCCAGCAGTTCCCGACTAGCGGGAGGCAAAAATATTCAGTATTTC
CDR3: CASSSRLAGGKNIQYF
size: .
D: TRBD2
J: TRBJ2-4
V: TRBV27

DNA: TGTGCCAGCGCGAACGGCGGCCGTGACCGAGACACCCAGTACTTC
CDR3: CASANGGRDRDTQYF
size: .
D: .
J: TRBJ2-5
V: TRBV27

DNA: TGTGCCAGCAGTCCCCGGGACAGGGGCAAACAAGAGACCCAGTACTTC
CDR3: CASSPRDRGKQETQYF
size: .
D: TRBD1
J: TRBJ2-5
V: TRBV27

DNA: TGTGCCAGCAGTTATAGCGGAGTCACTGAAGCTTTCTTT
CDR3: CASSYSGVTEAFF
size: many
D: .
J: TRBJ1-1
V: TRBV27

DNA: TGCGCCAGGGGTAACTCACGCACAGATACGCAGTACTTC
CDR3: CARGNSRTDTQYF
size: .
D: .
J: TRBJ2-7
V: TRBV10-1

DNA: TGTGCCAGCAGCCCAATTGACAGGGCTGGGGCCAACGTCCTGACTTTC
CDR3: CASSPIDRAGANVLTF
size: many
D: TRBD1
J: TRBJ2-6
V: TRBV11-2

DNA: TGTGCCACCAGTGATAGAGGAGTTCGAGAGACCCAGTTCTTC
CDR3: CATSDRGVRETQFF
size: few
D: .
J: TRBJ2-1
V: TRBV24-1

DNA: TGTGCCAGGACCAACGGGGGCGGGGAAGGAGACACCCAGTACTTC
CDR3: CARTNGGGEGDTQYF
size: .
D: .
J: TRBJ2-4
V: TRBV27

DNA: TGTGCCAGTCAACTAGCGGATCACGACGAGCAGTACTTC
CDR3: CASQLADHDEQYF
size: .
D: TRBD2
J: TRBJ2-7
V: TRBV6-1

DNA: TGTGCCAGCAGTTTCTCCGGGACCATCTACAATGAGCAGTTCTTC
CDR3: CASSFSGTIYNEQFF
size: large
D: .
J: TRBJ2-1
V: TRBV27

DNA: TGCGCCAGCAGCCGAGACAGGGGTCCCTACGAGCAGTACTTC
CDR3: CASSRDRGPYEQYF
size: many
D: TRBD1
J: TRBJ2-7
V: TRBV4-1

DNA: TGTGCCAGCAGCTTAGCCGGCACAGATATGCAGTACTTC
CDR3: CASSLAGTDMQYF
size: .
D: .
J: TRBJ2-4
V: TRBV11-2

DNA: TGTGCCAGCAGCTTAGTGGCGGGGACGAACACCGGGGAGCTGTTTTTT
CDR3: CASSLVAGTNTGELFF
size: many
D: .
J: TRBJ2-2
V: TRBV7-2

DNA: TGTGCCAGCAGACCAGCGGGAGCACTTGAGACCCAGTACTTC
CDR3: CASRPAGALETQYF
size: few
D: TRBD2
J: TRBJ2-5
V: TRBV6-1